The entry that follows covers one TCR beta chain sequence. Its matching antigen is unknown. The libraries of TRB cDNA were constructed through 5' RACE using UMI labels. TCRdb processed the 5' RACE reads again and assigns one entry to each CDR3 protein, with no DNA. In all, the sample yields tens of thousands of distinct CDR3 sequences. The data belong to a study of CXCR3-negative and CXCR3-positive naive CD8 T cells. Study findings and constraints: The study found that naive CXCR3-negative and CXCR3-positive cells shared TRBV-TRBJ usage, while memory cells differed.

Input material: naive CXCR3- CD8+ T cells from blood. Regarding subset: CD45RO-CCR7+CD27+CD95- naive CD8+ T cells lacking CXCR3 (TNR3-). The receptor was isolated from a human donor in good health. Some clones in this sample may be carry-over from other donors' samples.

This CDR3 is CASSFRGGTEAFF. J is TRBJ1-1 and V is TRBV5-1; TCRdb's D gene call, TRBD1, goes unchecked for lack of DNA. CDR3 length: 13 residues. Germline V gene sequence: CDR1 SGHRS, CDR2 YFSETQ. Full variable domain (rest looked up from reference TRBV5-1 and TRBJ1-1): KAGVTQTPRYLIKTRGQQVTLSCSPISGHRSVSWYQQTPGQGLQFLFEYFSETQRNKGNFPGRFSGRQFSNSRSEMNVSTLELGDSALYLCASSFRGGTEAFFGQGTRLTVV.